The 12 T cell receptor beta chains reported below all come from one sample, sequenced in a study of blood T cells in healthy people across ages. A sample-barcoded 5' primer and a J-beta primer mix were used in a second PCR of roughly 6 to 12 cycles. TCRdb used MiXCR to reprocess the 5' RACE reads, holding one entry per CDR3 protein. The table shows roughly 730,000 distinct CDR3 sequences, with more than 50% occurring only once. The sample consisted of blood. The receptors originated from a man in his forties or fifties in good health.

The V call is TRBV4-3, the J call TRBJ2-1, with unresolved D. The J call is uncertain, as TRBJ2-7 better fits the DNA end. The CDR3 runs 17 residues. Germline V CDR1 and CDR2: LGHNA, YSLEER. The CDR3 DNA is TGCGCCAGCAGCCAAGATACCGCAGTAGTGTCCTACAATGAGCAGTACTTC. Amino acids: CASSQDTAVVSYNEQYF.

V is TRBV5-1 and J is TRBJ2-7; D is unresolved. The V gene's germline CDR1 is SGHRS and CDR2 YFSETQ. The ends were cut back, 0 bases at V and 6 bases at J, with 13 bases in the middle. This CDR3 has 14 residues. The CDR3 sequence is CASSLVPGSSEQYF. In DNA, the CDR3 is TGCGCCAGCAGCTTGGTTCCAGGTTCTAGCGAGCAGTACTTC.

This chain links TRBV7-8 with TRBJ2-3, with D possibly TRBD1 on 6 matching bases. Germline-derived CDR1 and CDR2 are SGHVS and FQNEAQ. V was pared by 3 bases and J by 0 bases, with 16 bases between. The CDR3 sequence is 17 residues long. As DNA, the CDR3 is TGTGCCAGCAGCTTGCGGGTGCGTCAGGGGAGCACAGATACGCAGTATTTT. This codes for CASSLRVRQGSTDTQYF.

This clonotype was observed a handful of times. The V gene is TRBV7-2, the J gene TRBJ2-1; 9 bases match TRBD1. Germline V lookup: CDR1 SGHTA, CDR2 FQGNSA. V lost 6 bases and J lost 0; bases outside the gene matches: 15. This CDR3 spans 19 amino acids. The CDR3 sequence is CASRSKAGTGGNSYNEQFF. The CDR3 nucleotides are TGTGCCAGCAGGTCCAAAGCGGGAACAGGGGGCAACTCCTACAATGAGCAGTTCTTC.

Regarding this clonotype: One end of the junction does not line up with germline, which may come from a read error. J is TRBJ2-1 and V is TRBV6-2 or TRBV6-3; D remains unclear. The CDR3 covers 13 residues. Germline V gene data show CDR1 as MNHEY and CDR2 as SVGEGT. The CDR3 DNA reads TGTGCCAGCAGTGACTCGTGGGGAAATGAGCAGTTCTTC. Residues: CASSDSWGNEQFF.

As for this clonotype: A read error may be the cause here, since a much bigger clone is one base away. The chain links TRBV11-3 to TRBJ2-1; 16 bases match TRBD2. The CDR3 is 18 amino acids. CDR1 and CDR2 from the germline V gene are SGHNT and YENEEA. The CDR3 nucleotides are TGTGCCAGCAGTTCCTCCCGGGGACTAGCGGGAGGGCAGAATGGGCAGTTCTTC. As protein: CASSSSRGLAGGQNGQFF.

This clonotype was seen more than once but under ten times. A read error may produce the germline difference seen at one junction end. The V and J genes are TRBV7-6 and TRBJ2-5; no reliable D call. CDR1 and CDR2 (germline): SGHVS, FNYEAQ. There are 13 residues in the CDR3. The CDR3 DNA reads TGTGCCAGCAGCTTAGGCCTACAAGGGACCCAGTACTTC. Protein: CASSLGLQGTQYF.

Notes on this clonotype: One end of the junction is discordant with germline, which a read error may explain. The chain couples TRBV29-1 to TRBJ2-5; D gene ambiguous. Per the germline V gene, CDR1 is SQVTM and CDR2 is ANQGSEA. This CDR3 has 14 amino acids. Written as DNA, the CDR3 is TGCAGCGTTGAAGAGAAGGCAGAACAAGGGACCCAGTACTTC. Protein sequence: CSVEEKAEQGTQYF.

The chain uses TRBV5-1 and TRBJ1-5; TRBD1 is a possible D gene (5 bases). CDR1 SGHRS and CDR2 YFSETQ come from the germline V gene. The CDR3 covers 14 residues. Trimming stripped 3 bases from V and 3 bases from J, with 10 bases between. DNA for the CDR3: TGCGCCAGCAGCTGGGGGGGGAACAATCAGCCCCAGCATTTT. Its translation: CASSWGGNNQPQHF.

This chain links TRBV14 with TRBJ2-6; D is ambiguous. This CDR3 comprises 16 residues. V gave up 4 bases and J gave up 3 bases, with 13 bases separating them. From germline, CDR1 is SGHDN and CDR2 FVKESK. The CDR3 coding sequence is TGTGCCAGCAGCCGTATAAGCGCGCGTGGGGCCAACGTCCTGACTTTC. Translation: CASSRISARGANVLTF.

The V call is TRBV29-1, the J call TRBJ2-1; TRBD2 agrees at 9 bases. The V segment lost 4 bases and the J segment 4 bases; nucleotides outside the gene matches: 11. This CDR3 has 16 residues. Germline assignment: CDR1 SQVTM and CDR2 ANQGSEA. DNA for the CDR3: TGCAGCGTTGTTGGGACTAGCAGGAGGTCATACAATGAGCAGTTCTTC. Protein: CSVVGTSRRSYNEQFF.

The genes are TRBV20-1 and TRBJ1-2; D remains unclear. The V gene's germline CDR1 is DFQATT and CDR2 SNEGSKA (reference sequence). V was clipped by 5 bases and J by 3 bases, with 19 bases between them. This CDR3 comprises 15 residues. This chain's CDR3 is CSAGVSGTNHYGYTF. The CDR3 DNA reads TGCAGTGCTGGTGTCTCGGGCACCAATCACTATGGCTACACCTTC.